This record looks at one T cell receptor beta chain sequence and its context. Antigen: not known. In preparing the TRB cDNA libraries, 5' RACE with UMI labels was used. TCRdb reprocessed the 5' RACE reads, keeping one entry per CDR3 protein, no DNA. Recorded for this sample: approximately 37,000 distinct CDR3 sequences. The data stem from a study of CXCR3-negative and CXCR3-positive naive CD8 T cells. In the study overall: Every library held about 1.5 +/- 0.3 million TRB reads, and the total came to around 150 million. The study, taken as a whole, reports: In both naive subsets diversity was comparably high, whereas memory CD8+ cells showed much lower diversity. Both naive subsets, CXCR3-negative and CXCR3-positive, displayed similar TRBV-TRBJ usage, unlike memory cells.

At a few hundred thousand cells each, triplicate sorts were carried out for each CD8+ T cell subset. Germline CDR1 SGHDT, CDR2 YYEEEE. There are 14 residues in the CDR3. The sample comprised memory CD8+ T cells from blood. The chain uses TRBV5-6 and TRBJ2-7; TCRdb outputs TRBD1, but without DNA this stays unchecked. The clonotype comes from a human donor in good health. Some clones in this sample may be carry-over from other donors' samples. The CDR3 protein is CASSFRDSPYEQYF.